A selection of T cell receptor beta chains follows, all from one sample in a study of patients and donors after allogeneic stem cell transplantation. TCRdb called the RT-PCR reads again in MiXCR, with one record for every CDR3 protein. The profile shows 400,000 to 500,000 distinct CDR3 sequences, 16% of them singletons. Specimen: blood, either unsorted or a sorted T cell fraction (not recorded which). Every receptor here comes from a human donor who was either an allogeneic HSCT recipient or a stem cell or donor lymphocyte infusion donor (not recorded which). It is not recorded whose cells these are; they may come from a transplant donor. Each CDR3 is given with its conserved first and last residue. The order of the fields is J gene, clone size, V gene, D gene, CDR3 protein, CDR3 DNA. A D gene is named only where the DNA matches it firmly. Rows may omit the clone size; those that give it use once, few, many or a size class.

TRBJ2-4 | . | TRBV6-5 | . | CASSPGRNIQYF | TGTGCCAGCAGTCCCGGGAGAAACATTCAGTACTTC
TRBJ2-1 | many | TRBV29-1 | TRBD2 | CSVDPSGSGEQFF | TGCAGCGTTGATCCTAGCGGGAGCGGTGAGCAGTTCTTC
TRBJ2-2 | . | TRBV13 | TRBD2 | CASSKLAGGPGTGELFF | TGTGCCAGCAGCAAACTAGCGGGGGGGCCTGGGACCGGGGAGCTGTTTTTT
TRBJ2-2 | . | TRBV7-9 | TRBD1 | CASSWTGGTNTGELFF | TGTGCCAGCAGTTGGACAGGAGGAACGAACACCGGGGAGCTGTTTTTT
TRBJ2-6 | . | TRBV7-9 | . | CASTDSSGANVLTF | TGTGCCAGCACCGACAGCTCTGGGGCCAACGTCCTGACTTTC
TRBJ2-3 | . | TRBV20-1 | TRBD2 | CSARDISGGADTQYF | TGCAGTGCTAGAGATATCAGCGGGGGGGCGGATACGCAGTATTTT
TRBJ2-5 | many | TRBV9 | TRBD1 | CASSANDRGAETQYF | TGTGCCAGCAGCGCCAATGACAGGGGGGCAGAGACCCAGTACTTC
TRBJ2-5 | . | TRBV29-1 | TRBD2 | CSVEWGGETQYF | TGCAGCGTTGAATGGGGAGGGGAGACCCAGTACTTC
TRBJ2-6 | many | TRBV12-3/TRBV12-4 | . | CASRSGANVLTF | TGTGCCAGCAGAAGTGGGGCCAACGTCCTGACTTTC
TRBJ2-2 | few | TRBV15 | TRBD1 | CATSRDRQGVTGELFF | TGTGCCACCAGCAGAGACCGGCAGGGGGTCACCGGGGAGCTGTTTTTT
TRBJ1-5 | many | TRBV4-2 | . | CASSLSSSDQPQHF | TGTGCCAGCAGCCTATCTTCGTCGGATCAGCCCCAGCATTTT
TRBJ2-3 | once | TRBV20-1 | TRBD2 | CSAGRGTSGLPDTQYF | TGCAGTGCTGGACGAGGGACTAGCGGACTCCCGGATACGCAGTATTTT
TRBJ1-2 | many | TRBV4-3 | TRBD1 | CASSQGDRAYGYTF | TGCGCCAGCAGCCAAGGGGACAGGGCGTATGGCTACACCTTC
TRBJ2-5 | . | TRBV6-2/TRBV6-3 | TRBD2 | CASSSLTVDISGSGETQYF | TGTGCCAGCAGCTCCCTCACCGTCGATATTAGCGGGAGCGGGGAGACCCAGTACTTC
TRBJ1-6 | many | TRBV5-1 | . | CASSLESSPLHF | TGCGCCAGCAGCTTGGAGAGTTCACCCCTCCACTTT
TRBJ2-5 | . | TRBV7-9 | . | CASSLLGHQETQYF | TGTGCCAGCAGCTTATTGGGTCATCAAGAGACCCAGTACTTC
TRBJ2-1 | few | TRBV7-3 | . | CASSLEGIAYNEQFF | TGTGCCAGCAGCTTAGAGGGAATAGCCTACAATGAGCAGTTCTTC
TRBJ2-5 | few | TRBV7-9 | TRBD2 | CASSLATSGEETQYF | TGTGCCAGCAGCTTAGCGACTAGCGGGGAAGAGACCCAGTACTTC
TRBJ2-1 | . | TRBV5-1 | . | CASSLNPGLASYNEQFF | TGCGCCAGCAGCTTAAACCCGGGTTTGGCCTCCTACAATGAGCAGTTCTTC
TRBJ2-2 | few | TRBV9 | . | CASSVHAEGGELFF | TGTGCCAGCAGCGTTCACGCAGAGGGAGGGGAGCTGTTTTTT
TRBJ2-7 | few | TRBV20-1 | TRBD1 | CSAGTDSYEQYF | TGCAGTGCTGGGACAGACAGTTACGAGCAGTACTTC
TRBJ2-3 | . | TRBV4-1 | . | CASSQEDTQYF | TGCGCCAGCAGCCAAGAAGATACGCAGTATTTT
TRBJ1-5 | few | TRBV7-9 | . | CASSPAGGFQPQHF | TGTGCCAGCAGCCCAGCGGGGGGCTTTCAGCCCCAGCATTTT
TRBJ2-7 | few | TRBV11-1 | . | CASSRRRPPYEQYF | TGTGCCAGCAGCCGGAGAAGGCCCCCCTACGAGCAGTACTTC
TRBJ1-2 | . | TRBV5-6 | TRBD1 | CASSLDIRGYGYTF | TGTGCCAGCAGCTTGGACATCAGGGGGTATGGCTACACCTTC
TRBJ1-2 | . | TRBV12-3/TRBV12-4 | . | CASSLRIISGYTF | TGTGCCAGCAGTTTGAGGATAATTTCAGGATACACCTTC
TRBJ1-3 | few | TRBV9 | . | CASSVGRSGNTIYF | TGTGCCAGCAGCGTAGGTCGCTCTGGAAACACCATATATTTT
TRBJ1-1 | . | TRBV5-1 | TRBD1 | CASSYTPRQGGGEAFF | TGCGCCAGCAGCTATACCCCCCGACAGGGCGGCGGTGAAGCTTTCTTT
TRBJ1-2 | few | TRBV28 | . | CASSPGPSRYTF | TGTGCCAGCAGCCCAGGGCCCTCACGCTACACCTTC
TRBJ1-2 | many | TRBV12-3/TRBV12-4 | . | CASSSQGPYGYTF | TGTGCCAGCAGTTCACAGGGCCCCTATGGCTACACCTTC
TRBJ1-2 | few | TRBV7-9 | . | CASSLVEASQHGYTF | TGTGCCAGCAGCTTAGTTGAAGCTAGTCAGCATGGCTACACCTTC
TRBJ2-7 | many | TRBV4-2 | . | CASSQGRGPPNYEQYF | TGTGCCAGCAGCCAAGGTCGCGGGCCACCTAACTACGAGCAGTACTTC
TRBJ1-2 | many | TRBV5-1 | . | CASSYDRFTGYGYTF | TGCGCCAGCAGCTATGACAGGTTTACCGGATATGGCTACACCTTC
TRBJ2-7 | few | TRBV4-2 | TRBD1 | CASSQGWDSSSYEQYF | TGTGCCAGCAGCCAAGGATGGGACAGTAGCTCCTACGAGCAGTACTTC
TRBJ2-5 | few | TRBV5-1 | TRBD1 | CASSSGTGPETQYF | TGCGCCAGCAGCTCCGGGACAGGGCCGGAGACCCAGTACTTC
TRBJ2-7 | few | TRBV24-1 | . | CATSDFSQGRIEQYF | TGTGCCACCAGTGATTTTTCACAGGGTCGGATCGAGCAGTACTTC
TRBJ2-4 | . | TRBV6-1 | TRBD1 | CASSGWTGKLAKNIQYF | TGTGCCAGCAGTGGATGGACAGGGAAGTTAGCCAAAAACATTCAGTACTTC
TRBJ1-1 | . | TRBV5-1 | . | CASSLAGETEAFF | TGCGCCAGCAGCTTGGCAGGGGAGACTGAAGCTTTCTTT
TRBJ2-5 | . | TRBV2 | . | CASSQPGTQYF | TGTGCCAGCAGTCAGCCAGGGACCCAGTACTTC
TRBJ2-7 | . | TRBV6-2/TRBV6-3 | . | CASKRMGLRDYEQYF | TGTGCCAGCAAGCGAATGGGACTGCGGGACTACGAGCAGTACTTC
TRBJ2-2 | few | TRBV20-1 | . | CSARDPQGGRRSTGELFF | TGCAGTGCTAGAGATCCGCAGGGGGGACGACGGAGTACCGGGGAGCTGTTTTTT
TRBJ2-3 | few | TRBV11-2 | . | CASSLEPHPLIEDTQYF | TGTGCCAGCAGCTTAGAACCCCACCCCCTTATTGAGGATACGCAGTATTTT
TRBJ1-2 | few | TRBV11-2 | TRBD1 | CASSSLRDSYGYTF | TGTGCCAGCAGCTCGCTCCGGGACAGTTATGGCTACACCTTC
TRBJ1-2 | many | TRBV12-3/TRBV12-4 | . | CASSLRRKGYTF | TGTGCCAGCAGTTTGAGGAGGAAGGGCTACACCTTC
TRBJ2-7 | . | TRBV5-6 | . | CASSSFGVEAYEQYF | TGTGCCAGCAGCTCCTTCGGGGTTGAGGCCTACGAGCAGTACTTC
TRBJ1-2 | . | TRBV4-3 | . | CASSQDRQKVNYGYTF | TGCGCCAGCAGCCAAGACCGACAGAAAGTTAACTATGGCTACACCTTC